This TCR beta chain was recovered during a study of beta chain features in type 1 diabetes. Study-level results: A closer apparent resemblance between naive, central memory and Treg TCRB repertoires was seen in patients than in healthy donors. People with Type 1 diabetes carried modestly yet significantly shorter TCRB CDR3s in all four CD4+ subsets.

Each donor gave one heparinised blood draw averaging roughly 100 mL. TCRB transcripts that were expressed got sequenced, as all of the isolated RNA had been reverse transcribed. Profiling relied on immunoSEQ multiplex PCR, and the TCRdb table lists in-frame clones only, not all of them. This sample has over 600,000 clones, with 12% found just once. This clone turned up a few times. Its antigen is undetermined. Trimming removed 6 bases from V and 0 bases from J; junction bases left unmatched: 2. The CDR3 length is 15 residues. Germline-derived CDR1 and CDR2 are LGHNA and YSLEER. This receptor was obtained from a young man with type 1 diabetes. The V and J genes are TRBV4-3 and TRBJ2-2; TRBD2 agrees at 9 bases. The specimen was naive CD4+ T cells from blood. CDR3 protein: CASRTSGSNTGELFF. The DNA of the CDR3 is TGCGCCAGCAGGACTAGCGGTTCGAACACCGGGGAGCTGTTTTTT.